Below are 19 T cell receptor beta chains sequenced from a single sample in a study of blood T cell repertoires in COVID-19. TCRdb keeps only in-frame clones here, not all; method: immunoSEQ multiplex PCR. The sample has some 180,000 clones; about 85% are singletons. Material: peripheral blood. The receptor source for this set is a woman aged 55-75 years with acute or convalescent COVID-19.

The rearrangement joins TRBV30 to TRBJ1-1; no clear D gene. The CDR3 runs to 11 residues. CDR1 and CDR2 from the germline V gene are GTSNPN and SVGIG (reference sequence). Trimming left V 1 base short and J 5 bases short, with 5 bases between. CDR3 residues: CAWSAITEAFF. Written as DNA, the CDR3 is TGTGCCTGGAGTGCCATTACTGAAGCTTTCTTT.

V usage is TRBV28 and J usage is TRBJ1-1, with D possibly being TRBD1 (6 bases). V was cut by 3 bases and J by 1 base, with 18 bases left in between. CDR3 length: 17 residues. CDR1 MDHEN and CDR2 SYDVKM come from the germline V gene. This CDR3 reads CASSFSTRGGTNTEAFF. The CDR3 nucleotides are TGTGCCAGCAGTTTCTCGACTAGGGGGGGAACGAACACTGAAGCTTTCTTT.

V is TRBV19 and J is TRBJ2-1; 11 nucleotides match TRBD2. V trimming: 8 bases; J trimming: 0 bases; junction bases outside the gene matches: 3. Germline loops: CDR1 LNHDA, CDR2 SQIVND (reference sequence). This CDR3 is built from 15 residues. The CDR3 sequence is CASGTSGSSYNEQFF. CDR3 bases: TGTGCCAGTGGGACTAGCGGCAGCTCCTACAATGAGCAGTTCTTC. The complete variable domain, with remaining parts taken from reference TRBV19 and TRBJ2-1, reads DGGITQSPKYLFRKEGQNVTLSCEQNLNHDAMYWYRQDPGQGLRLIYYSQIVNDFQKGDIAEGYSVSREKKESFPLTVTSAQKNPTAFYLCASGTSGSSYNEQFFGPGTRLTVL.

This chain connects TRBV12-3 or TRBV12-4 to TRBJ1-6; TRBD1 matches at 7 bases. V trimming: 1 base; J trimming: 15 bases; junction bases outside the gene matches: 6. The CDR3 has 13 amino acids. The CDR3 region has the DNA TGTGCCAGCAGTTTAGGCGGGGACAGATACCTCCACTTT. Translation gives CASSLGGDRYLHF.

This chain links TRBV2 with TRBJ2-1, with TRBD1 matching over 10 bases. The J segment lost 7 bases and the V segment lost 6 bases, leaving 9 bases of the junction unmatched. The length of the CDR3 is 15 residues. Germline V gene data show CDR1 as SNHLY and CDR2 as FYNNEI. For the CDR3, the DNA is TGTGCCAGCAGGAACCCGGGACAGGGGAGGAATGAGCAGTTCTTC. As protein: CASRNPGQGRNEQFF.

The chain joins TRBV29-1 to TRBJ1-1, with D perhaps matching TRBD1 (5 bases). Trimming left V 4 bases short and J 0 bases short, with 15 bases between. CDR1 and CDR2 from the germline V gene are SQVTM and ANQGSEA. The CDR3 is 15 residues long. The CDR3 region has the DNA TGCAGCGTTGGAAGCAGGGCAAAGCTGAACACTGAAGCTTTCTTT. Amino acids: CSVGSRAKLNTEAFF.

The V gene is TRBV29-1, the J gene TRBJ1-4; D unresolved. The length of the CDR3 is 13 residues. Trimming cost V 6 bases and J 7 bases, with 15 bases left between them. Germline V gene sequence: CDR1 SQVTM, CDR2 ANQGSEA. The CDR3 is CSVLPRPGEKLFF. The CDR3 DNA reads as TGCAGCGTCCTGCCTCGACCGGGTGAAAAACTGTTTTTT.

V and J are TRBV3-1 (or the pseudogene TRBV3-2) and TRBJ2-1, with a possible D match to TRBD2 (5 bases). The germline CDR1 and CDR2 sequences are LGHDT and YNNKEL (reference sequence). V shed 7 bases and J shed 16 bases, with 23 bases lying between them. This CDR3 has 13 amino acids. The CDR3 region is CASTIGGYPRVFF. DNA for the CDR3: TGTGCCAGCACCATTGGAGGCTATCCGCGAGTCTTCTTC.

The rearrangement links TRBV27 to TRBJ2-3; D might be TRBD2 (6 bases). This CDR3 spans 15 amino acids. V gave up 2 bases and J gave up 3 bases, with 12 bases separating them. Germline CDR1 MNHEY, CDR2 SMNVEV (reference sequence). The CDR3 nucleotides are TGTGCCAGCAGTTTAATGGGGCGGGGTACAGATACGCAGTATTTT. This sequence encodes CASSLMGRGTDTQYF.

The chain recombines TRBV6-5 with TRBJ1-5; no firm D call. V was cut by 7 bases and J by 1 base, with 5 bases left in between. The CDR3 has 12 residues. Germline CDR1 is MNHEY and CDR2 is SVGAGI. CDR3 region: CASTFSNQPQHF. The CDR3 bases are TGTGCCAGCACATTCAGCAATCAGCCCCAGCATTTT.

The rearrangement joins TRBV29-1 to TRBJ2-1; the D gene is possibly TRBD2 (5 bases). The germline V gene encodes CDR1 SQVTM and CDR2 ANQGSEA. The CDR3 length is 12 residues. The CDR3 loop is CSSHGLSNEQFF. The CDR3 DNA sequence: TGCAGTTCCCATGGACTTTCCAATGAGCAGTTCTTC.

V is TRBV10-3 and J is TRBJ2-1; 8 nucleotides align to TRBD2. The V gene end was trimmed by 5 bases and the J gene end by 6 bases; junction bases not matched to a gene: 6. The CDR3 loop spans 14 amino acids. Germline CDR1 is ENHRY and CDR2 is SYGVKD. The DNA of the CDR3 is TGTGCCATCAGTATAACTAGCGGCTTCAATGAGCAGTTCTTC. Protein: CAISITSGFNEQFF.

The V gene is TRBV30, the J gene TRBJ1-1; 9 bases align to TRBD1. The CDR3 runs 14 residues. CDR1 and CDR2 (germline): GTSNPN, SVGIG (reference sequence). With V trimmed by 2 bases and J by 4 bases, 5 bases remained unmatched. This CDR3 reads CAWSYRGPGTEAFF. The CDR3 nucleotides read TGTGCCTGGAGTTACAGGGGGCCAGGCACTGAAGCTTTCTTT. Full variable domain (outside the CDR3, taken from reference TRBV30 and TRBJ1-1): SQTIHQWPATLVQPVGSPLSLECTVEGTSNPNLYWYRQAAGRGLQLLFYSVGIGQISSEVPQNLSASRPQDRQFILSSKKLLLSDSGFYLCAWSYRGPGTEAFFGQGTRLTVV.

About this clone itself: A junction boundary mismatches the germline segment, possibly from a read error. The chain joins TRBV30 to TRBJ2-1, with 14 positions matching TRBD2. The CDR3 extends over 13 amino acids. Germline CDR1 and CDR2: GTSNPN and SVGIG (reference sequence). CDR3: CARSQGLAGAQFF. The CDR3 DNA reads as TGTGCCAGGAGTCAGGGACTAGCGGGGGCCCAGTTCTTC.

This chain uses TRBV5-1 with TRBJ2-2; D is unclear. This CDR3 has 15 residues. Trimming left V 0 bases short and J 4 bases short, with 10 bases between. CDR1 SGHRS and CDR2 YFSETQ come from the germline V gene. CDR3 sequence (DNA): TGCGCCAGCAGCTTGGGCGGCAAGAGCACCGGGGAGCTGTTTTTT. This codes for CASSLGGKSTGELFF.

In its sample, this clone was seen once. The chain has TRBV3-1 (or the pseudogene TRBV3-2) and TRBJ1-3; 9 bases are a match to TRBD1. From germline, CDR1 is LGHDT and CDR2 YNNKEL (reference sequence). CDR3 length equals 16 residues. Trimming removed 5 bases from V and 6 bases from J; junction bases left unmatched: 11. Written as DNA, the CDR3 is TGTGCCAGCAGCGTCCCGGGACAGGGCTTGGAAAACACCATATATTTT. Its protein is CASSVPGQGLENTIYF.

This clone was detected only once. The V and J genes are TRBV6-5 and TRBJ1-5; 8 nucleotides line up with TRBD1. CDR1 and CDR2 from the germline V gene are MNHEY and SVGAGI. This CDR3 spans 14 amino acids. Germline trimming cut 8 bases from V and 2 bases from J; bases unmatched to any gene: 5. The CDR3 DNA reads TGTGCCAGCGTGCTGACAGGGGGCAATCAGCCCCAGCATTTT. Translation: CASVLTGGNQPQHF.

The chain recombines TRBV27 with TRBJ2-7; 7 nucleotides align to TRBD1. V shed 5 bases and J 6 bases; nucleotides not matched to a gene: 10. Germline V gene sequence: CDR1 MNHEY, CDR2 SMNVEV (reference sequence). The CDR3 sequence is 14 residues long. DNA of the CDR3: TGTGCCAGCAGTACAACACAGGGGTCGGGCGAGCAGTACGTC. Its protein is CASSTTQGSGEQYV.

This clone was observed once. The chain joins TRBV27 to TRBJ2-1; TRBD2 matches 7 bases. Germline V lookup: CDR1 MNHEY, CDR2 SMNVEV (reference sequence). This CDR3 has 16 residues. Trimming at V came to 7 bases and at J to 4 bases, leaving 13 bases not matched to a gene. This CDR3 reads CASTTPEALAYNEQFF. The CDR3 bases are TGTGCCAGCACCACACCGGAGGCACTAGCGTACAATGAGCAGTTCTTC.